Below are 19 T cell receptor beta chains sequenced from a single sample in a study of blood T cell repertoires in COVID-19. Sequencing used immunoSEQ multiplex PCR; TCRdb keeps in-frame clones, though not all of them. Seen here are around 620,000 clones, 85% to 90% observed once, and the top ten hold about 0.24%. Sample: peripheral blood. These receptors were obtained from a woman aged 18-29 years with acute or convalescent COVID-19.

CDR3 amino acids: CASSYRTGRNYEQYF. DNA for the CDR3: TGTGCCAGCAGTTACCGGACAGGGAGAAACTACGAGCAGTACTTC. The chain links TRBV6-5 to TRBJ2-7, with 8 bases identical to TRBD1. Germline values: CDR1 MNHEY, CDR2 SVGAGI. The V gene end was trimmed by 2 bases and the J gene end by 3 bases; junction bases not matched to a gene: 6. The CDR3 loop spans 15 amino acids.

This clone was observed a handful of times. This chain joins TRBV6-5 and TRBJ1-4, with D perhaps TRBD1 (6 bases). The length of the CDR3 is 14 residues. Trimming removed 2 bases from V and 6 bases from J, with 10 bases in between. Germline CDR1 reads MNHEY; CDR2 reads SVGAGI. CDR3 in amino acids: CASSYGYRDEKLFF. The DNA of the CDR3 is TGTGCCAGCAGTTACGGGTACAGGGATGAAAAACTGTTTTTT.

On this clone itself: Different DNA sequences within this sample yield the same CDR3. The chain joins TRBV3-1 (or the pseudogene TRBV3-2) to TRBJ1-2; weak D call: TRBD1 (6 bases). The CDR3 consists of 12 residues. Trimming took 4 bases from V and 11 from J, leaving 14 bases between them. CDR1 is LGHDT, CDR2 YNNKEL, per germline (reference sequence). CDR3 nucleotides: TGTGCCAGCAGCCCAACGGGGAGGGGGTACACCTTC. Protein product: CASSPTGRGYTF.

This CDR3 is CASKASGGLGEKLFF. CDR3 in DNA: TGTGCCAGCAAGGCATCAGGCGGGCTCGGGGAAAAACTGTTTTTT. This chain links TRBV14 with TRBJ1-4; D gene ambiguous. The germline gives CDR1 SGHDN, CDR2 FVKESK. The CDR3 totals 15 residues. V lost 7 bases, J lost 8 bases, and 20 bases lay in between.

This clone turned up a few times. The chain joins TRBV29-1 to TRBJ2-7; 11 bases agree with TRBD1. Trimming cost V 4 bases and J 5 bases; bases outside gene matches: 7. This CDR3 has 14 residues. The V gene's germline CDR1 is SQVTM and CDR2 ANQGSEA. In DNA, the CDR3 is TGCAGCGTTGTATTAGGGACAGGGGGAAACGAGCAGTACTTC. It codes for CSVVLGTGGNEQYF.

V is TRBV7-3 and J is TRBJ2-3, with 8 bases matching TRBD2. CDR3 length: 14 residues. The germline V gene encodes CDR1 SGHTA and CDR2 FQGTGA. J gave up 6 bases and V 4 bases, and 6 bases lay outside the gene matches. The CDR3 DNA is TGTGCCAGCAGCTCCCGGGGGGGCATCGATACGCAGTATTTT. Translating gives CASSSRGGIDTQYF. Full variable domain (outside the CDR3, taken from reference TRBV7-3 and TRBJ2-3): GAGVSQTPSNKVTEKGKYVELRCDPISGHTALYWYRQSLGQGPEFLIYFQGTGAADDSGLPNDRFFAVRPEGSVSTLKIQRTERGDSAVYLCASSSRGGIDTQYFGPGTRLTVL.

The chain uses TRBV2 and TRBJ1-1, with D hard to call. Germline lookup yields CDR1 SNHLY and CDR2 FYNNEI. The CDR3 has 10 amino acids. Trimming stripped 6 bases from V and 8 bases from J, with 7 bases between. The CDR3 nucleotides read TGTGCCAGCAGCGGTCTAGAAGCTTTCTTT. It translates to CASSGLEAFF.

In its sample, this clone was seen once. The chain links TRBV6-2 or TRBV6-3 to TRBJ2-7; a weak D match, TRBD2 (7 bases). This CDR3 is 15 amino acids long. Germline loops: CDR1 MNHEY, CDR2 SVGEGT. Trimming stripped 5 bases from V and 2 bases from J, with 16 bases between. The CDR3 DNA reads as TGTGCCAGCAGTCCCAACGCGGGGGCCGCCTACGAGCAGTACTTC. It translates to CASSPNAGAAYEQYF.

This clone has a single count. This sequence joins TRBV7-2 and TRBJ1-2; 9 bases align to TRBD1. The CDR3 consists of 14 residues. Germline V lookup: CDR1 SGHTA, CDR2 FQGNSA. V was pared by 2 bases and J by 4 bases, with 2 bases of the junction left unmatched. The CDR3 region has the DNA TGTGCCAGCAGCTTAAGGGACAGGGTCTATGGCTACACCTTC. Encoded protein: CASSLRDRVYGYTF.

The chain recombines TRBV6-2 or TRBV6-3 with TRBJ2-3; perhaps TRBD1 as D (5 bases). This CDR3 contains 13 residues. The germline gives CDR1 MNHEY, CDR2 SVGEGT. The V end was cut by 1 base, the J end by 11 bases, with 13 bases between. The CDR3 DNA is TGTGCCAGCAGTTACTGGGTCGGCCAGGGGCAGTATTTT. This gives the protein CASSYWVGQGQYF.

V is TRBV19 and J is TRBJ2-7; 10 bases line up with TRBD1. The junction had 10 bases not matched to a gene; V was cut back by 5 bases and J by 3 bases. The CDR3 loop spans 16 amino acids. Germline V gene lookup returns CDR1 LNHDA and CDR2 SQIVND (reference sequence). The CDR3 protein is CASSSRGGQGFYEQYF. The CDR3 nucleotides read TGTGCCAGTAGTTCCAGAGGGGGACAGGGGTTCTACGAGCAGTACTTC.

The rearrangement joins TRBV13 to TRBJ1-1; the match to TRBD1 covers 8 bases. Per the germline V gene, CDR1 is PRHDT and CDR2 is FYEKMQ (reference sequence). This CDR3 contains 16 residues. The J segment lost 0 bases and the V segment lost 5 bases, leaving 8 bases of the junction unmatched. The CDR3 nucleotides read TGTGCCAGCAGCGTCCGACAGGGGCTTATGAACACTGAAGCTTTCTTT. Residues: CASSVRQGLMNTEAFF.

This chain connects TRBV5-4 to TRBJ1-1; the D is unclear. The CDR3 runs to 12 residues. CDR1 and CDR2 (germline): SGHNT, YYREEE (reference sequence). Trimming removed 3 bases from V and 4 bases from J, with 7 bases in between. CDR3 residues: CASSSRSTEAFF. The CDR3 DNA is TGTGCCAGCAGCTCGCGTTCCACTGAAGCTTTCTTT.

V usage is TRBV5-4 and J usage is TRBJ1-1; D is ambiguous. V lost 4 bases, J lost 0 bases, and 16 bases lay in between. The germline CDR1 and CDR2 sequences are SGHNT and YYREEE (reference sequence). The CDR3 is made up of 16 amino acids. The DNA of the CDR3 is TGTGCCAGCAGCCCGAGGGCCAGGTTCCTGAACACTGAAGCTTTCTTT. Its translation: CASSPRARFLNTEAFF. Looking up the rest from reference TRBV5-4 and TRBJ1-1 gives the full variable domain: ETGVTQSPTHLIKTRGQQVTLRCSSQSGHNTVSWYQQALGQGPQFIFQYYREEENGRGNFPPRFSGLQFPNYSSELNVNALELDDSALYLCASSPRARFLNTEAFFGQGTRLTVV.

The chain uses TRBV11-2 and TRBJ1-6; TRBD1 matches at 7 bases. The J segment lost 4 bases and the V segment lost 4 bases, leaving 7 bases of the junction unmatched. This CDR3 comprises 16 residues. CDR1 is SGHAT, CDR2 FQNNGV, per germline. CDR3 loop: CASSSMTGSYNSPLHF. In nucleotides, the CDR3 is TGTGCCAGCAGCTCCATGACAGGGTCATATAATTCACCCCTCCACTTT.

This clone came up a few times. The chain has TRBV6-1 and TRBJ1-1; unclear D gene. V lost 1 base and J 4 bases, leaving 10 bases between the germline ends. Looked up from germline, CDR1 is MNHNS and CDR2 is SASEGT. The CDR3 is 14 residues long. The DNA for the CDR3 is TGTGCCAGCAGTGAAGGGCCTCTTGGCACTGAAGCTTTCTTT. It yields the protein CASSEGPLGTEAFF.

DNA of the CDR3: TGTGCCAGCAGCTTAGGTGACAGCTCTGGAAACACCATATATTTT. Encoded protein: CASSLGDSSGNTIYF. The rearrangement joins TRBV7-8 to TRBJ1-3; a possible D gene is TRBD1 (5 bases). Germline V lookup: CDR1 SGHVS, CDR2 FQNEAQ. The V and J ends lost 1 base and 0 bases respectively, with 7 bases between them. The CDR3 is 15 residues long.

CDR3: CASSLEFGREQFF. CDR3 nucleotides: TGTGCCAGCAGCTTAGAGTTTGGGCGTGAGCAGTTCTTC. This rearrangement joins TRBV7-8 to TRBJ2-1, with D unresolved. Per germline, CDR1 SGHVS and CDR2 FQNEAQ. This CDR3 is built from 13 residues. Trimming shortened V by 1 base and J by 9 bases, and 10 bases separated the two germline ends.

V gene TRBV18 combines with J gene TRBJ1-5; 7 bases are a match to TRBD1. Germline V gene sequence: CDR1 KGHSH, CDR2 LQKENI. The CDR3 covers 15 residues. With 0 bases clipped from V and 7 bases from J, the junction kept 6 bases outside the gene matches. The CDR3 sequence: CASSPPAGGGQPQHF. DNA for the CDR3: TGTGCCAGCTCACCACCGGCAGGGGGTGGGCAGCCCCAGCATTTT. Combining the CDR3 with reference TRBV18 and TRBJ1-5 gives the whole variable domain NAGVMQNPRHLVRRRGQEARLRCSPMKGHSHVYWYRQLPEEGLKFMVYLQKENIIDESGMPKERFSAEFPKEGPSILRIQQVVRGDSAAYFCASSPPAGGGQPQHFGDGTRLSIL.